The sequence of this TCR beta chain was determined in a study of blood T cell repertoires in COVID-19. As for the study in general: The samples span acute and convalescent COVID-19 from the United States, Italy and Spain. Nucleic acid was either cDNA or gDNA, and it came from T cells, B-cell-depleted T cells, or PBMCs.

Germline loops: CDR1 MDHEN, CDR2 SYDVKM. Trimming took 6 bases from V and 4 from J; bases not matched to a gene: 11. The CDR3 is 15 amino acids. Measured with immunoSEQ multiplex PCR; TCRdb has only the in-frame clones, and not every one. Of fewer than 350,000 clones detected, around nine tenths appear once; the ten largest clones hold 1%. Sequencing was done on a sample of PBMCs or T cells enriched from blood (not recorded which). This TCR derives from a woman between 25 and 40 years old who had been exposed to COVID-19. This chain connects TRBV28 to TRBJ2-7; TRBD2 aligns across 8 bases. CDR3 protein: CASSSPGGPRYEQYF. CDR3 DNA: TGTGCCAGCAGCTCGCCGGGAGGGCCTAGGTACGAGCAGTACTTC. The entire variable domain, with the rest obtained from reference TRBV28 and TRBJ2-7, is as follows: DVKVTQSSRYLVKRTGEKVFLECVQDMDHENMFWYRQDPGLGLRLIYFSYDVKMKEKGDIPEGYSVSREKKERFSLILESASTNQTSMYLCASSSPGGPRYEQYFGPGTRLTVT.